Sequencing of this TCR beta chain was carried out in a study of shared clonotypes between healthy human individuals. Background on the study: The donor pool was made up of a couple of women and three men aged 18 to 49.

As defined, naive CD8 cells were CD45RO-negative and positively selected for CCR7, with terminally differentiated effector memory CD45RA+ cells excluded. The assay was immunoSEQ multiplex PCR, and TCRdb's table has in-frame clones only and misses some. The data hold around 610,000 clones, with approximately 96% observed a single time. Trimming removed 0 bases at V and 4 bases at J, with 10 bases between. Germline values: CDR1 SGHRS, CDR2 YFSETQ. The CDR3 length is 15 residues. The J gene is TRBJ2-2, the V gene TRBV5-1; D perhaps matches TRBD1 (5 bases). Sample: naive CD8+ T cells sorted from blood. The source is a woman in her twenties or thirties in good health. This CDR3 reads CASSLEGSTTGELFF. CDR3 DNA: TGCGCCAGCAGCTTGGAGGGGTCGACCACCGGGGAGCTGTTTTTT.